One and the same sample provided the 11 T cell receptor beta chains below, sequenced in a study of T-cell memory formation after mild COVID-19. In TCRdb, the 5' RACE reads were re-called with MiXCR into one record per CDR3 protein. This table has approximately 190,000 distinct CDR3 sequences, 18% appearing once. Material for sequencing was PBMCs or a T cell subset sorted from them (not recorded which). Every receptor here comes from an adult woman who had mild COVID-19 (a few samples of this study predate the infection). Cell type and time point are not known.

This chain connects TRBV7-2 to TRBJ2-1, with TRBD2 matching over 7 bases. Germline V gene data show CDR1 as SGHTA and CDR2 as FQGNSA. The CDR3 has 18 residues. The V and J ends lost 1 base and 10 bases, in that order; junction bases with no gene match: 19. The CDR3 here is CASSLVKLVSSGGGEQFF. CDR3 nucleotide sequence: TGTGCCAGCAGCTTAGTTAAGCTAGTGTCTAGCGGAGGTGGGGAGCAGTTCTTC.

This chain connects TRBV20-1 to TRBJ1-2; D is possibly TRBD1 (6 bases). Looked up from germline, CDR1 is DFQATT and CDR2 is SNEGSKA (reference sequence). V was cut by 5 bases and J by 5 bases, with 18 bases left in between. The CDR3 is made up of 14 amino acids. Written as DNA, the CDR3 is TGCAGTGCTCCCGACGGACAGCTTCCATATGGCTACACCTTC. Its translation is CSAPDGQLPYGYTF.

The V call is TRBV14, the J call TRBJ2-2; 7 nucleotides align to TRBD1. CDR1 and CDR2 from the germline V gene are SGHDN and FVKESK. The CDR3 length is 15 residues. V lost 4 bases, J lost 2 bases, and 4 bases stayed unmatched. CDR3 sequence (DNA): TGTGCCAGCAGCCGACAGGGCCTAAACACCGGGGAGCTGTTTTTT. Translation gives CASSRQGLNTGELFF.

This clonotype showed up just a few times. The chain combines TRBV11-2 with TRBJ1-1, with D unresolved. Trimming removed 5 bases from V and 1 base from J, with 20 bases in between. Looked up from germline, CDR1 is SGHAT and CDR2 is FQNNGV. The CDR3 consists of 17 residues. The CDR3 spells CASSLLMTRRRNTEAFF. The CDR3 nucleotides read TGTGCCAGCAGCCTACTAATGACGAGAAGGAGGAACACTGAAGCTTTCTTT.

This clonotype was seen a few times. J is TRBJ2-5 and V is TRBV7-2, with 9 bases identical to TRBD2. V lost 2 bases, J lost 0 bases, and 7 bases stayed unmatched. CDR3 length: 17 residues. CDR1 and CDR2 (germline): SGHTA, FQGNSA. This CDR3 is CASSLRAGGRYQETQYF. The CDR3 region has the DNA TGTGCCAGCAGCTTAAGAGCGGGAGGCAGGTACCAAGAGACCCAGTACTTC. Combining the CDR3 with reference TRBV7-2 and TRBJ2-5 gives the whole variable domain GAGVSQSPSNKVTEKGKDVELRCDPISGHTALYWYRQSLGQGLEFLIYFQGNSAPDKSGLPSDRFSAERTGGSVSTLTIQRTQQEDSAVYLCASSLRAGGRYQETQYFGPGTRLLVL.

CDR3: CASSQRDGSEAFF. DNA for the CDR3: TGTGCCAGCTCACAACGGGACGGCTCTGAAGCTTTCTTT. The chain is built from TRBV18 and TRBJ1-1, with D perhaps matching TRBD1 (5 bases). CDR3 length: 13 residues. Per germline, CDR1 KGHSH and CDR2 LQKENI. V shed 4 bases and J shed 6 bases, with 12 bases lying between them.

The J gene is TRBJ2-7, the V gene TRBV18, with TRBD1 identical over 8 bases. J gave up 5 bases and V 5 bases, and 11 bases lay outside the gene matches. This CDR3 region has 15 residues. In germline, CDR1 is KGHSH, CDR2 LQKENI. In DNA form, the CDR3 reads TGTGCCAGCTCAACGGACAGGGCTCGTTCAGACGAGCAGTACTTC. It codes for CASSTDRARSDEQYF.

This rearrangement joins TRBV18 to TRBJ1-1; D unclear. The germline gives CDR1 KGHSH, CDR2 LQKENI. This CDR3 has 13 residues. V lost 6 bases and J 3 bases, leaving 11 bases between the germline ends. The CDR3 DNA reads TGTGCCAGCTCGCGATCAAGGGACACTGAAGCTTTCTTT. Its protein product is CASSRSRDTEAFF.

This clonotype has only a few counts. The CDR3 is CASSPVTGPYEQYF. The CDR3 DNA reads TGTGCCAGCAGCCCCGTAACAGGGCCCTACGAGCAGTACTTC. This chain uses TRBV7-9 with TRBJ2-7; a possible D gene is TRBD1 (6 bases). CDR1 is SEHNR, CDR2 FQNEAQ, per germline (reference sequence). This CDR3 contains 14 residues. Trimming removed 5 bases from V and 2 bases from J, with 13 bases in between. Variable domain in full (rest from reference TRBV7-9 and TRBJ2-7): DTGVSQNPRHKITKRGQNVTFRCDPISEHNRLYWYRQTLGQGPEFLTYFQNEAQLEKSRLLSDRFSAERPKGSFSTLEIQRTEQGDSAMYLCASSPVTGPYEQYFGPGTRLTVT.

The chain is built from TRBV5-6 and TRBJ2-1; 14 bases map to TRBD2. The CDR3 extends over 18 amino acids. Trimming cost V 3 bases and J 4 bases; bases outside gene matches: 9. Germline V gene lookup returns CDR1 SGHDT and CDR2 YYEEEE. CDR3: CASSSTSGGADQYNEQFF. The CDR3 nucleotides read TGTGCCAGCAGCTCGACTAGCGGGGGGGCCGATCAGTACAATGAGCAGTTCTTC.

This clonotype was counted a few times. The CDR3 DNA is TGTGCCAGCAGTTACTCGACAGGCCGCACAGATACGCAGTATTTT. This translates into CASSYSTGRTDTQYF. The chain recombines TRBV6-5 with TRBJ2-3, with TRBD1 as a possible D gene (6 bases). Germline-derived CDR1 and CDR2 are MNHEY and SVGAGI. With 0 bases removed from V and 1 base from J, the gap between germline ends came to 8 bases. This CDR3 spans 15 amino acids.